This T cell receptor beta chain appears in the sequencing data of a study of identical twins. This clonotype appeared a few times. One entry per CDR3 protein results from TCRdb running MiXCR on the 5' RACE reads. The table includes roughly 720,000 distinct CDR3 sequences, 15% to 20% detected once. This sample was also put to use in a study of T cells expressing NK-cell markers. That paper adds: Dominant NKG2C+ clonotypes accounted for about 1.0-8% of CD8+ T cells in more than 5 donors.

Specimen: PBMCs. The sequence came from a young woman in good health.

DNA of the CDR3: TGTGCCAGCCGCCAGAGGTGGGTCACTGAAGCTTTCTTT. Its translation: CASRQRWVTEAFF. The genes are TRBV6-1 and TRBJ1-1; D not certain. This CDR3 is built from 13 residues. The germline V gene encodes CDR1 MNHNS and CDR2 SASEGT. V was clipped by 8 bases and J by 4 bases, with 14 bases between them.